The 25 T cell receptor beta chains in this list originate from one sample, sequenced in a study of low-dose radiotherapy and immunotherapy resistance in tumors. cDNA synthesis used a TRAV/TRBV-specific primer set for both chains. The TCRs were subjected to amplification over around 19 PCR cycles employing a constant-region primer in conjunction with a V-primer adapter. TCRdb used MiXCR to reprocess the reads, holding one entry per CDR3 protein. The sample carries roughly 54,000 distinct CDR3 sequences, around 27% recorded once. As for time point: before trial treatment. The starting material was PBMCs, obtained before treatment. The source is a male donor with prostate cancer.

This clonotype has just a few counts. J is TRBJ2-1 and V is TRBV5-1, with D unresolved. V shed 0 bases and J shed 7 bases, with 11 bases lying between them. This CDR3 is built from 14 residues. CDR1 is SGHRS and CDR2 is YFSETQ in the germline V gene. The CDR3 DNA sequence: TGCGCCAGCAGCTTGGGCGCCAGGAGTAATGAGCAGTTCTTC. Its protein product is CASSLGARSNEQFF.

The rearrangement joins TRBV28 to TRBJ2-3; TRBD1 agrees at 7 bases. Germline values: CDR1 MDHEN, CDR2 SYDVKM. The CDR3 loop spans 14 amino acids. Trimming at V came to 10 bases and at J to 4 bases, leaving 11 bases not matched to a gene. As DNA, the CDR3 is TGTGCCACCCAAAACAGGGGATTTGCAGATACGCAGTATTTT. Its translation: CATQNRGFADTQYF.

This clonotype was found many times. The V call is TRBV6-2 or TRBV6-3, the J call TRBJ1-3, with D unresolved. Trimming left V 8 bases short and J 0 bases short, with 11 bases between. The CDR3 totals 14 residues. Germline CDR1 reads MNHEY; CDR2 reads SVGEGT. CDR3 nucleotides: TGTGCCAGCGGCCAGAAGATCTCTGGAAACACCATATATTTT. It codes for CASGQKISGNTIYF.

This clonotype was seen ten or more times. The chain combines TRBV7-9 with TRBJ2-7; D remains unclear. The CDR3 spans 14 residues. V lost 5 bases and J lost 1, with 12 bases in between. CDR1 and CDR2 from the germline V gene are SEHNR and FQNEAQ (reference sequence). CDR3 bases: TGTGCCAGCAGCCCAATAGGAGAATCCTACGAGCAGTACTTC. Its protein is CASSPIGESYEQYF.

This clonotype was counted many times. The chain joins TRBV4-1 to TRBJ2-7; tentative D call: TRBD2 (5 bases). CDR1 MGHRA and CDR2 YSYEKL come from the germline V gene. The CDR3 sequence is 11 residues long. V was shortened by 6 bases and J by 5 bases, with 8 bases between the two germline ends. The CDR3 DNA reads TGCGCCAGCAGGGAGGCGGACGAGCAGTACTTC. This encodes CASREADEQYF.

This clonotype was found many times. The gene calls are TRBV9 and TRBJ2-1; 11 bases map to TRBD2. V shed 3 bases, J shed 1 base, and the junction held 9 bases outside the gene matches. The CDR3 consists of 18 residues. Germline CDR1 is SGDLS and CDR2 is YYNGEE. The CDR3 loop is CASSAPSSSGGSYNEQFF. CDR3 sequence (DNA): TGTGCCAGCAGCGCCCCCTCTTCTAGCGGGGGGTCCTACAATGAGCAGTTCTTC. Supplemented by reference TRBV9 and TRBJ2-1, the full variable domain reads DSGVTQTPKHLITATGQRVTLRCSPRSGDLSVYWYQQSLDQGLQFLIQYYNGEERAKGNILERFSAQQFPDLHSELNLSSLELGDSALYFCASSAPSSSGGSYNEQFFGPGTRLTVL.

This clonotype was seen a handful of times. The V and J genes are TRBV6-4 and TRBJ2-1, with TRBD2 matching 10 bases. From germline, CDR1 is MRHNA and CDR2 SNTAGT. V lost 2 bases to trimming and J lost 7 bases; unmatched junction nucleotides: 5. This CDR3 contains 15 residues. CDR3: CASSDASGGVNEQFF. CDR3 DNA sequence: TGTGCCAGCAGTGACGCTAGCGGGGGAGTGAATGAGCAGTTCTTC.

As for this clonotype: A far larger clone is a single base away, which makes a read error likely. This chain joins TRBV5-6 and TRBJ1-1, with 10 bases matching TRBD1. With V trimmed by 4 bases and J by 3 bases, 3 bases remained unmatched. The CDR3 runs 14 residues. The germline gives CDR1 SGHDT, CDR2 YYEEEE. Written as DNA, the CDR3 is TGTGCCAGCAGCCCCGGACAGGGGGACACTGAAGCTTTCTTT. This gives the protein CASSPGQGDTEAFF.

In this sample, this clonotype turned up a few times. The J gene is TRBJ2-3, the V gene TRBV28; D is perhaps TRBD2 (5 bases). The CDR3 sequence is 13 residues long. CDR1 and CDR2 from the germline V gene are MDHEN and SYDVKM. V lost 6 bases and J 2 bases, leaving 9 bases between the germline ends. The CDR3 DNA reads as TGTGCCAGCAGCCCGGGGATCACAGATACGCAGTATTTT. Translating it yields CASSPGITDTQYF.

There are many counts of this clonotype. This chain connects TRBV7-2 to TRBJ2-4; D remains unclear. CDR3 size: 16 residues. V lost 5 bases and J lost 1, with 15 bases in between. Germline V gives CDR1 SGHTA, CDR2 FQGNSA. The CDR3 coding sequence is TGTGCCAGCAGCCCCCCCGGTCTGTCGGCCAAAAACATTCAGTACTTC. This sequence encodes CASSPPGLSAKNIQYF.

Many counts were recorded for this clonotype. The rearrangement joins TRBV7-9 to TRBJ2-6; TRBD1 might be the D (6 bases). The germline V gene has CDR1 SEHNR and CDR2 FQNEAQ (reference sequence). Between the trimmed V and J ends, which lost 5 bases and 0 bases, there was a span of 20 bases. The CDR3 is made up of 19 amino acids. CDR3 nucleotides: TGTGCCAGCAGCCGGACAGCGCCCTTATTCAGCTCTGGGGCCAACGTCCTGACTTTC. Protein product: CASSRTAPLFSSGANVLTF. The full variable domain, with the rest looked up from reference TRBV7-9 and TRBJ2-6, is DTGVSQNPRHKITKRGQNVTFRCDPISEHNRLYWYRQTLGQGPEFLTYFQNEAQLEKSRLLSDRFSAERPKGSFSTLEIQRTEQGDSAMYLCASSRTAPLFSSGANVLTFGAGSRLTVL.

This chain connects TRBV29-1 to TRBJ2-5, with D uncertain. Trimming left V 4 bases short and J 5 bases short, with 8 bases between. Germline CDR1 is SQVTM and CDR2 is ANQGSEA. The CDR3 contains 11 residues. The CDR3 bases are TGCAGCGTTGGGTTCGTGGAGACCCAGTACTTC. Protein sequence: CSVGFVETQYF. The variable domain in full, completed from reference TRBV29-1 and TRBJ2-5, reads SAVISQKPSRDICQRGTSLTIQCQVDSQVTMMFWYRQQPGQSLTLIATANQGSEATYESGFVIDKFPISRPNLTFSTLTVSNMSPEDSSIYLCSVGFVETQYFGPGTRLLVL.

The V and J genes are TRBV29-1 and TRBJ1-5; D is possibly TRBD1 (6 bases). V lost 4 bases and J lost 1, with 8 bases in between. The V gene's germline CDR1 is SQVTM and CDR2 ANQGSEA. CDR3 length: 13 residues. The CDR3 region is CSVAGASNQPQHF. The CDR3, as DNA: TGCAGCGTTGCAGGGGCGAGCAATCAGCCCCAGCATTTT.

J is TRBJ2-1 and V is TRBV20-1; the D is unclear. CDR3 length: 12 residues. Germline V gene sequence: CDR1 DFQATT, CDR2 SNEGSKA (reference sequence). V lost 6 bases to trimming and J lost 8 bases, with 14 bases between them. The CDR3 region has the DNA TGCAGTGCCCTTCGAGAGCTGGATGAGCAGTTCTTC. Translated, it gives CSALRELDEQFF.

This clonotype occurred many times. The chain has TRBV12-3 or TRBV12-4 and TRBJ2-7; D gene uncertain. V lost 7 bases to trimming and J lost 0 bases, with 7 bases between them. This CDR3 comprises 12 residues. The CDR3 bases are TGTGCCAGCAAAACAACCTCCTACGAGCAGTACTTC. This sequence encodes CASKTTSYEQYF.

In its sample, this clonotype was seen many times. The chain has TRBV19 and TRBJ2-6, with TRBD1 matching over 7 bases. CDR1 is LNHDA and CDR2 is SQIVND in the germline V gene (reference sequence). The V and J ends lost 5 bases and 1 base, in that order; junction bases with no gene match: 2. This CDR3 is 15 amino acids long. DNA for the CDR3: TGTGCCAGTAGTTTCAGGGGGTCTGGGGCCAACGTCCTGACTTTC. This codes for CASSFRGSGANVLTF.

V usage is TRBV28 and J usage is TRBJ2-1; D perhaps matches TRBD1 (5 bases). V lost 7 bases, J lost 7 bases, and 17 bases lay in between. This CDR3 is 14 amino acids long. Germline V gives CDR1 MDHEN, CDR2 SYDVKM. CDR3 in amino acids: CASTPTGSPNEQFF. The CDR3 DNA is TGTGCCAGCACCCCTACAGGCTCCCCAAATGAGCAGTTCTTC.

As for this clonotype: A far larger clone is one nucleotide away, so this likely arose from a read error. The J gene is TRBJ2-7, the V gene TRBV13; 9 bases line up with TRBD2. V shed 4 bases, J shed 7 bases, and the junction held 11 bases outside the gene matches. Germline assignment: CDR1 PRHDT and CDR2 FYEKMQ (reference sequence). The CDR3 contains 15 residues. The CDR3: CASSYSGGSYNEQYF. The CDR3 bases are TGTGCCAGCAGCTATAGCGGGGGCTCCTACAATGAGCAGTACTTC.

This rearrangement joins TRBV24-1 to TRBJ1-2, with 10 bases identical to TRBD1. The CDR3 spans 13 residues. The germline gives CDR1 KGHDR, CDR2 SFDVKD. After removal of 8 bases from V and 3 bases from J, the junction contained 2 bases not matched to a gene. CDR3 residues: CATKGQGYYGYTF. The DNA of the CDR3 is TGTGCCACCAAGGGACAGGGGTACTATGGCTACACCTTC.

This clonotype was observed at least ten times. This sequence joins TRBV7-6 and TRBJ2-7, with 8 positions matching TRBD1. The V gene end was trimmed by 0 bases and the J gene end by 3 bases; junction bases not matched to a gene: 1. The V gene's germline CDR1 is SGHVS and CDR2 FNYEAQ. The CDR3 totals 14 residues. The CDR3 DNA reads TGTGCCAGCAGCTTAGCCGGGACAGGCTACGAGCAGTACTTC. This gives the protein CASSLAGTGYEQYF.

There are many counts of this clonotype. V and J are TRBV4-1 and TRBJ2-7; D is perhaps TRBD2 (6 bases). CDR3 size: 16 residues. Germline CDR1 is MGHRA and CDR2 is YSYEKL. V lost 0 bases to trimming and J lost 1 base, with 13 bases between them. The CDR3 sequence is CASSQEWASVSYEQYF. The CDR3, as DNA: TGCGCCAGCAGCCAAGAGTGGGCTAGCGTATCCTACGAGCAGTACTTC.

This clonotype has only a few counts. V is TRBV19 and J is TRBJ2-1; 8 nucleotides align to TRBD2. Germline CDR1 reads LNHDA; CDR2 reads SQIVND (reference sequence). This CDR3 is 17 amino acids long. J gave up 7 bases and V 3 bases, and 14 bases lay outside the gene matches. The CDR3 is CASSIYAGGRPGNEQFF. CDR3 DNA sequence: TGTGCCAGTAGTATCTACGCGGGCGGGAGGCCGGGGAATGAGCAGTTCTTC.

The chain carries TRBV19 and TRBJ2-3; 8 bases align to TRBD2. V gave up 6 bases and J gave up 5 bases; unmatched junction bases: 7. The CDR3 has 14 amino acids. In germline, CDR1 is LNHDA, CDR2 SQIVND (reference sequence). The CDR3 DNA sequence: TGTGCCAGTAGCGGGGGGGCTCGGGGAGATACGCAGTATTTT. Translated, it gives CASSGGARGDTQYF.

This clonotype turned up a few times. The chain links TRBV26 to TRBJ1-6. TRBV26 corresponds to a pseudogene. This CDR3 has 14 amino acids. The CDR3 protein is CASSPPGPNSPLHF. CDR3 coding DNA: TGTGCCAGCAGCCCCCCAGGGCCTAATTCACCCCTCCACTTT.

This clonotype came up a few times. The gene calls are TRBV6-2 or TRBV6-3 and TRBJ1-2; 7 bases are a match to TRBD1. The V gene's germline CDR1 is MNHEY and CDR2 SVGEGT. The CDR3 totals 18 residues. After removal of 0 bases from V and 7 bases from J, the junction contained 17 bases not matched to a gene. The CDR3 protein is CASSYSSTGIGTVRGYTF. DNA of the CDR3: TGTGCCAGCAGTTACTCGTCGACAGGGATCGGAACTGTTCGTGGCTACACCTTC.